The 9 T cell receptor beta chains below all came from one sample that was sequenced in a study of T-cell memory formation after mild COVID-19. TCRdb re-called the 5' RACE reads through MiXCR, storing one row per CDR3 protein. The repertoire holds roughly 260,000 distinct CDR3 sequences, about a sixth seen once, with about 4% in the top ten. The specimen was PBMCs or a T cell subset sorted from them (not recorded which). These receptors all come from a man between 18 and 29 years old who had mild COVID-19 (a few samples of this study predate the infection). Cell type and time point are not known.

The chain couples TRBV20-1 to TRBJ1-2, with 9 positions matching TRBD1. Germline CDR1 and CDR2: DFQATT and SNEGSKA (reference sequence). This CDR3 is built from 17 residues. The trim removed 3 bases at V and 1 base at J, leaving 12 bases unmatched. CDR3 loop: CSASNDRGSWGNYGYTF. The CDR3, as DNA: TGCAGTGCTAGCAACGACAGGGGGTCTTGGGGTAACTATGGCTACACCTTC.

V and J are TRBV4-3 and TRBJ1-6; TRBD1 might be the D (6 bases). V was cut by 5 bases and J by 0 bases, with 20 bases left in between. The CDR3 is 19 amino acids. Germline CDR1 reads LGHNA; CDR2 reads YSLEER. Written as DNA, the CDR3 is TGCGCCAGCAGCTACTCCCCGGGACACCAGAGCTCCTATAATTCACCCCTCCACTTT. Residues: CASSYSPGHQSSYNSPLHF.

This clonotype has just a few counts. The chain links TRBV6-2 or TRBV6-3 to TRBJ2-3; D unresolved. V shed 7 bases and J shed 0 bases, with 5 bases lying between them. The CDR3 consists of 12 residues. Germline-derived CDR1 and CDR2 are MNHEY and SVGEGT. CDR3 region: CASIGSTDTQYF. The CDR3 nucleotides read TGTGCCAGCATAGGGAGCACAGATACGCAGTATTTT.

This clonotype was seen many times. The genes are TRBV7-3 and TRBJ2-3; D is ambiguous. The ends were cut back, 3 bases at V and 1 base at J, with 5 bases in the middle. Germline loops: CDR1 SGHTA, CDR2 FQGTGA. The CDR3 covers 13 residues. DNA for the CDR3: TGTGCCAGCAGCTTCCGGGGCACAGATACGCAGTATTTT. It is translated as CASSFRGTDTQYF. The whole variable domain, filled in from reference TRBV7-3 and TRBJ2-3, reads GAGVSQTPSNKVTEKGKYVELRCDPISGHTALYWYRQSLGQGPEFLIYFQGTGAADDSGLPNDRFFAVRPEGSVSTLKIQRTERGDSAVYLCASSFRGTDTQYFGPGTRLTVL.

This clonotype was detected only a few times. V gene TRBV4-3 combines with J gene TRBJ2-5, with D possibly matching TRBD2 (6 bases). Germline CDR1 reads LGHNA; CDR2 reads YSLEER. The CDR3 is 17 amino acids. The V and J ends lost 0 bases and 1 base respectively, with 15 bases between them. The CDR3 bases are TGCGCCAGCAGCCAAGAGGATCCCGCGGGGTCCCAAGAGACCCAGTACTTC. Translated: CASSQEDPAGSQETQYF.

This clonotype was observed a few times. The J gene is TRBJ2-3, the V gene TRBV7-2; unclear D gene. The CDR3 has 14 amino acids. Trimming cost V 2 bases and J 6 bases, with 12 bases left between them. Germline CDR1 SGHTA, CDR2 FQGNSA. The CDR3 DNA is TGTGCCAGCAGCTTAAATCAGGCTGGGGATACGCAGTATTTT. This sequence encodes CASSLNQAGDTQYF.

This clonotype was observed a handful of times. The J gene is TRBJ2-3, the V gene TRBV12-3 or TRBV12-4; maybe TRBD2 (6 bases). V lost 7 bases and J lost 4, with 18 bases in between. The CDR3 has 15 residues. The CDR3 DNA reads TGTGCCAGCACTCCCTTGGGGGGTGCGGCAGATACGCAGTATTTT. It codes for CASTPLGGAADTQYF.

This rearrangement joins TRBV29-1 to TRBJ1-1, with unresolved D. The ends were cut back, 4 bases at V and 0 bases at J, with 15 bases in the middle. Germline V gives CDR1 SQVTM, CDR2 ANQGSEA. The CDR3 is made up of 15 amino acids. CDR3: CSVVRGGSMNTEAFF. The DNA for the CDR3 is TGCAGCGTTGTTCGGGGAGGATCAATGAACACTGAAGCTTTCTTT.

There are a few counts of this clonotype. The chain carries TRBV4-3 and TRBJ2-3; either TRBD1 or TRBD2 may supply D (5 bases each). CDR3 length equals 15 residues. Germline V gene sequence: CDR1 LGHNA, CDR2 YSLEER. V gave up 4 bases and J gave up 2 bases, with 13 bases separating them. Written as DNA, the CDR3 is TGCGCCAGCAGCCTCGCCCGAGGGGCCACAGATACGCAGTATTTT. As protein: CASSLARGATDTQYF.